This T cell receptor (beta chain) was documented in a study of T-cell memory formation after mild COVID-19 (dated by TCRdb to about 2021). Concerning the study at large: TCR sequence clusters from the two donors were found to be largely donor specific. Two young, previously healthy adult volunteers made up the cohort, one male and one female. In a couple of donors, T-cell clones that expanded and contracted after mild COVID-19 were tracked by sequencing TCRalpha and TCRbeta repertoires over time.

The sequencer listed for this sample is Illumina NovaSeq 6000. cDNA libraries for TCRalpha and TCRbeta were prepared by 5'RACE using constant-segment primers, with sample barcodes and unique molecular identifiers added. Trizol reagent was used to extract RNA from every sample. Libraries were amplified in two PCR steps, with a second sample barcode and Illumina TruSeq adapters added in the second step. Libraries were sequenced on an Illumina NovaSeq with 2 x 150 bp paired-end reads. The authors' analysis ran thus. With migec v1.2.7, reads were demultiplexed and then collapsed into UMI-guided consensus sequences. Using mixcr v2.1.11, UMI consensuses were aligned to TRA and TRB V and J templates and then assembled into clonotypes. A clonotype was counted as expanded or contracted only when both edgeR and NoisET called the clonotype significant, with the noise models trained on biological replicates. edgeR calls used a false discovery rate-adjusted p below 0.01 and a log2 fold-change threshold of 1. As an exploratory analysis of dynamics, max-normalized trajectories of the 1000 most abundant clonotypes were examined by PCA with hierarchical clustering. The CD4 or CD8 phenotype of responding clones was assigned using the separately sequenced CD4+ and CD8+ repertoires. TCRdb ran its own pipeline on the public reads, namely fastp trimming at Q25 and MiXCR clone calling, and kept in-frame beta chains. Duplicate CDR3 protein sequences are folded into a single record with the most common DNA and genes. TCRdb, rather than the study authors, made the V and J calls. The sample profile shows 200,000 to 250,000 distinct CDR3 sequences; 8% to 9.5% of them were found once. Of the sample, around 21% is held by the ten largest clones.

Ficoll-Paque density gradient centrifugation was used to isolate PBMCs. This clonotype showed up many times. This clone's antigen is unknown. No per-base quality is available; no much larger clone lies one base away. Broad study findings and their caveats: Only a couple of mild cases were covered in the study, and larger cohorts including severe cases with pre-infection samples were considered necessary. Clones that contracted from day 15 to 85 showed balanced CD4/CD8 phenotypes, whereas a second wave of clones that expanded from day 15 to 37 leaned towards CD4+. Some responding clones were detected in pre-infection memory, suggesting pre-existing cross-reactive memory T cells joined the SARS-CoV-2 response. Contracting CD4+ clones appeared mostly in the CM and EM memory subsets, whereas CD8+ clones were enriched in EMRA. SARS-CoV-2 specificity was not confirmed for the second-wave clones peaking on day 37.

The clonotype originates from a man younger than 35 who had mild COVID-19 (a few samples of this study predate the infection). The sample titles of this study are shuffled in the database, so cell type and time point are left out; the donor was told from shared clones. Sequenced input: PBMCs or a T cell subset sorted from them (not recorded which).

The DNA sequence is as follows: TGCAGTGCTAGAGCCCCGGAGGGCAGGGACCAGGTTAGAGTCGACTATGGCTACACCTTC. Its protein is CSARAPEGRDQVRVDYGYTF. The chain is assembled from TRBV20-1 and TRBJ1-2; the D region possibly corresponds to TRBD1 (5 bases align). V is clipped by 1 base and J by 3 bases, and the sequence between their germline boundaries is 30 bases long. The CDR3, cysteine through phenylalanine, is 20 amino acids long. CDR3 DNA is the only sequence kept; it has 60 bases, read in frame from the first base. CDR1 is given as DFQATT and CDR2 as SNEGSKA, both from the germline V gene (reference sequence).